This record looks at one TCR beta chain sequence and its context. The clone's antigen remains unknown. No base qualities exist here, and no much larger clone lies one base off it. These data come from a study of Graves' ophthalmopathy and Graves' hyperthyroidism (dated by TCRdb to 2017 to 2018). The study in broad terms: Stable hyperthyroidism was defined as no progression to ophthalmopathy within 18 months of follow-up. TCR beta repertoire signatures were used to distinguish Graves' ophthalmopathy from Graves' hyperthyroidism and to predict progression to ophthalmopathy. Following sample collection, hyperthyroidism patients were given methimazole at a starting dose of 30 mg daily, and ophthalmopathy patients were given high-dose intravenous methylprednisolone. To explore V-J signatures that separate ophthalmopathy from hyperthyroidism, a discovery set of about a hundred patients was enrolled, consisting of 40 to 45 with ophthalmopathy and around 60 with stable hyperthyroidism. In roughly six hyperthyroidism patients, the T-cell repertoire of thyroid tissue was compared with the T-cell repertoire of blood. An independent validation cohort comprised 18 hyperthyroidism patients and over 15 patients who later progressed from hyperthyroidism to ophthalmopathy. In total, 135 blood samples were TCR-sequenced: 43 ophthalmopathy, over 70 hyperthyroidism and around 17 hyperthyroidism-to-ophthalmopathy patients. Results the study describes overall, beyond this receptor: In validation, the model predicted ophthalmopathy progression with less than 71% sensitivity and less than 80% specificity; some 13 predicted patients were CT-confirmed with GO in a median of approximately 6.5 months. Most expanded thyroid clonotypes with frequency above 0.001 were also detected in blood, suggesting blood repertoires may reflect the thyroid immune response. Sample size was not predetermined statistically, and investigators were not blinded to group allocation. Ophthalmopathy was separated from stable hyperthyroidism by the 13-signature model with more than 85% sensitivity and less than 82% specificity in cross-validation and with 80%/75% in the test set.

For repertoire sequencing, TCR beta CDR3 regions were amplified from RNA transcripts. The first round of RT-PCR was done with HTBI primers and the Qiagen OneStep RT-PCR kit, and was followed by a second round of multiplex PCR, then size selection and purification. The libraries underwent paired-end sequencing with 100 bp reads on an Illumina HiSeq2000. Processing in the source paper ran as follows. SOAPnuke was used for read processing, and reads with adapters, uncalled bases, a mean Phred below 15, or no exact constant-primer or identifier match were discarded. High-quality paired reads were merged with COPE v1.2.5. Each unique nucleotide sequence was defined as a clonotype, and clonotypes were aligned to IMGT TRB V, D and J references with MiTCR v1.1. Analysis was restricted to V-J combinations with a frequency above 0.0001, which covered 99.2% of repertoires. For each V-J combination, a TCR clonal expansion and chaos score was defined as the ratio of F50 clonal expansion to chaos observed in the TCRdist matrix. Features were reduced by Welch's t-statistics and random forest to over ten V-J combinations, which fed a naive Bayes classifier. The Morisita-Horn index was used to measure how similar the thyroid and blood repertoires were. The public sequencing data were trimmed at Q25 with fastp and processed into clonotypes with MiXCR by TCRdb, which kept only in-frame beta chains. Each entry is one CDR3 protein sequence, shown with its most common DNA and genes. None of the V and J calls come from the authors' own analysis; TCRdb made them. The sample data list approximately 540,000 distinct CDR3 sequences, and about 40% of these were observed just once. Together, the top ten hold approximately 4.1% of the sample.

Trimming accounts for 4 bases at V and 8 bases at J, while the number of junction bases matched to no gene is 6. The CDR3, cysteine through phenylalanine, is 15 amino acids long. Just the 45-base CDR3 DNA is kept, in frame starting at base 1. CDR1 and CDR2, per the germline V gene, are MNHEY and SVGAGI. Hyperthyroidism patients were newly diagnosed, with disease duration under 2 months, and aged 18 to 65 years. Patients with other autoimmune diseases, uncontrolled infections, pregnancy or lactation were excluded from the study. Clinical symptoms, serum thyroxine, TRAb, thyroid ultrasound and orbital computed tomography were used for diagnosis. Trizol reagent was used to extract the total RNA, and its quality was then checked on an Agilent 2100 Bioanalyzer.

Source material: peripheral blood or thyroid tissue (not recorded which). The sequence is built from TRBV6-5 and TRBJ1-4; TRBD1 lines up with 11 middle nucleotides. The sequence was collected from an adult man with Graves' hyperthyroidism. The nucleotides are TGTGCCAGCAGTTCCAGGGACAGGGGGGGGGAAAAACTGTTTTTT. This yields the protein CASSSRDRGGEKLFF.